This T cell receptor beta chain was obtained from a study of T cell responses to AZD1222 COVID-19 vaccine. TCRdb's table, derived via immunoSEQ multiplex PCR, lists solely in-frame clones and lacks some. The sample includes under 200,000 clones, approximately 93% seen only once; the top ten take approximately 4%. V lost 5 bases and J 2 bases, leaving 10 bases between the germline ends. The CDR3 is 15 residues long. Per germline, CDR1 SGHTA and CDR2 FQGNSA. Sequencing was performed on peripheral blood, taken on day 0 of AZD1222 vaccination. This clonotype was sampled from an adult in good health. The rearrangement uses TRBV7-2 and TRBJ1-6; D uncertain. The CDR3 region is CASSRKATYNSPLHF. The CDR3 region has the DNA TGTGCCAGCAGCCGGAAGGCTACCTATAATTCACCCCTCCACTTT.